This TCR beta chain originates from a study of cytomegalovirus exposure and HLA in healthy donors. Looked up from germline, CDR1 is GTSNPN and CDR2 is SVGIG (reference sequence). The V gene lost 0 bases and the J gene lost 7 bases, with 7 bases spanning the gap. The CDR3 consists of 11 residues. Clones were read by immunoSEQ multiplex PCR, and TCRdb kept only the in-frame ones, dropping some. The table shows over 200,000 clones, with 80% to 95% occurring only once. General study results and limits: TCR sequences were mostly rare, though some public TCRs occurred in many donors.

The count of this clone is one. As yet, its antigen is unknown. This sample includes further DNA sequences coding for the same CDR3. The sequenced sample consisted of PBMCs. This receptor was taken from a woman in her twenties or thirties in good health and CMV-seronegative. This rearrangement joins TRBV30 to TRBJ2-7; D gene uncertain. The CDR3 is CAWSVPGEQYF. DNA of the CDR3: TGTGCCTGGAGTGTACCCGGTGAGCAGTACTTC.